This T cell receptor beta chain was captured by sequencing in a study of Japanese encephalitis immunity and Zika vaccine responses (dated by TCRdb to 2020 to 2023). At the level of the whole study: The included participants were given three 5.0 ug doses of alum-adjuvanted ZPIV at weeks 0, 4 and 28. Some 11 participants were given two doses of JEV vaccine (IXIARO) 28 days apart, two to three months before the first ZPIV dose. Before ZPIV, around 12 participants got a single dose of YFV vaccine (YF-VAX), while eight or nine participants were flavivirus-naive. For TCR sequencing, a handful of representative participants were selected from each pre-vaccination group, and samples were taken at week 0 (after pre-vaccination, before ZPIV) and at week 52. TCR repertoires from a few flavivirus-naive individuals were also analyzed at weeks 2, 6 and 52 after the start of ZPIV vaccination. The stimulations used peptide pools from ZIKV structural proteins divided into flavivirus-conserved and non-conserved sets, or JEV or YFV peptides that matched the pre-vaccination. The ZIKV peptides, 15-mers that overlapped by 11 residues, were chosen for containing NetMHCpan/NetMHCII-predicted epitopes with affinity below 50 nM. The study tested whether prior Japanese encephalitis virus (JEV) or yellow fever virus (YFV) vaccination shaped CD4 T cell responses to the Zika vaccine. The paper's findings and limits, for the study overall: In JEV-pre-vaccinated donors, the repertoire richness of CD4 T cells responding to conserved ZIKV epitopes decreased significantly after ZPIV. Compared with YFV-pre-vaccinated donors, JEV-pre-vaccinated donors had higher repertoire similarity across time-points and stimulations, indicating that more clonotypes were common to ZIKV and JEV stimulation. Sample size limitations prevented peptide-pool deconvolution, so the individual peptides driving cross-reactive responses were not identified. Only a few individuals showed CD8 T cell responses to ZIKV peptide pools, and those responses were very low in magnitude. Only a subset of trial participants with three doses and adequate samples was analyzed, not the entire vaccinated cohort. The samples grouped by participant and showed no similarity across individuals, which suggests that no public TCRs were detected.

The CDR3, cysteine through phenylalanine, is 14 amino acids long. The retained sequence is limited to the CDR3, 42 bases, with the frame set at the first base. CDR1 and CDR2, looked up from the germline V gene, are SGHDN and FVKESK. Relative to germline, V is missing 4 bases and J is missing 5 bases, with 5 bases of the junction outside any gene match. Library preparation used 5' RACE. Before sequencing, TCRbeta libraries were pooled in proportion to the sorted cell numbers of each library. Total RNA was extracted from sorted cells with RNAzol RT, and cDNA was synthesized with an oligo(dT) primer and a template-switching oligo. The TCRbeta V-CDR3-J region was amplified by PCR with Kapa HiFi between a SMARTer oligo primer and a TCRbeta constant-region primer. Illumina adaptors and sample-specific index barcodes were added in a second PCR, followed by HighPrep bead cleanup and Bioanalyzer confirmation of a band of roughly 650 bp. Libraries were sequenced on an Illumina MiSeq with 2x151 bp paired-end reads. Per the authors' processing: An in-house Java program demultiplexed the reads, and MiXCR assigned TCRbeta annotations and counted clonotypes. To assess repertoire overlap, Morisita-Horn indices from the R package vegan were used, along with UPGMA clustering and Circos plots of recurring clonotypes. Shannon diversity and richness were normalized to the highest possible value given the input cell numbers, yielding values from 0 to 1. CDR3beta sequences were aligned using MUSCLE, distances were calculated using SeqinR, and multidimensional scaling was plotted in R. TCRdb handled the public reads itself, with Q25 trimming in fastp and clone calling in MiXCR, and kept productive beta chains. Merged by CDR3 protein, the rows form single entries marked with the most common genes and DNA. V and J calls and clone size were set by TCRdb, not the authors. The sample table lists approximately 1,600 distinct CDR3 sequences, about 6.5% of them with a count of one. Around 30% of the sample is taken by the ten largest.

PBMCs were labeled with CellTrace CFSE and were cultured for under 7 days in RPMI containing 8% human serum plus peptide pools at around 0.99 ug/mL each. Unfixed proliferating CD4 T cells were sorted on a BD FACSAria as live CD56-CD19-CD16-CD3+CD4+ CFSE-low cells. Enrolled adults were healthy and seronegative for ZIKV, JEV, YFV, DENV and WNV by microneutralization screening. Samples were obtained from a phase 1, double-blinded, randomized, placebo-controlled trial of an alum-adjuvanted Zika purified-inactivated virus (ZPIV) vaccine. Peripheral blood mononuclear cells were isolated using a standard procedure and kept frozen in liquid nitrogen until needed. This clonotype was seen ten or more times. No quality values exist for individual bases; no much larger clone is one base distant.

The sequencing here drew on antigen-activated CD4+ T cells from blood, cultured, taken during a Zika inactivated vaccine study. The origin of this receptor is an adult woman who received an inactivated Zika virus vaccine. Recombination joined TRBV14 with TRBJ2-1; TRBD1 lines up with 7 middle nucleotides. Here the CDR3 is given as CASSLGQVHNEQFF. In nucleotides, the sequence is TGTGCCAGCAGCCTTGGACAGGTCCACAATGAGCAGTTCTTC.